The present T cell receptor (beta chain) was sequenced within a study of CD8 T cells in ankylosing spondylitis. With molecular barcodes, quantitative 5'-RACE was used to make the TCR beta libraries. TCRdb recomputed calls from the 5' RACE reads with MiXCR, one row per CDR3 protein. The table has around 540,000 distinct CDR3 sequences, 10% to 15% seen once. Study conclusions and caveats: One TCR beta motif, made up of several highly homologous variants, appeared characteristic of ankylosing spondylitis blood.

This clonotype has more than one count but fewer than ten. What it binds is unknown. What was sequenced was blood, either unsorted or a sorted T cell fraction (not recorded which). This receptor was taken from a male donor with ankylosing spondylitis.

CDR3 amino acids: CASSERRVRYNEQFF. The CDR3 nucleotides are TGTGCCAGCAGTGAGCGCAGGGTTCGTTACAATGAGCAGTTCTTC. The chain employs TRBV2 and TRBJ2-1; the D gene is possibly TRBD1 (5 bases). Germline-derived CDR1 and CDR2 are SNHLY and FYNNEI. V was trimmed by 3 bases and J by 4 bases, leaving 13 bases between them. This CDR3 spans 15 amino acids.